This T cell receptor (beta chain) was recorded in a study of T cell responses to AZD1222 COVID-19 vaccine. The repertoire was sequenced with immunoSEQ multiplex PCR; TCRdb's copy has only in-frame clones and lacks some. The sample holds some 100,000 clones; 86% are singletons and the top ten take 1.4%. Trimming took 5 bases from V and 2 from J, leaving 5 bases between them. This CDR3 spans 13 amino acids. Germline CDR1 and CDR2: SGDLS and YYNGEE. The sample here was peripheral blood, taken on day 0 of AZD1222 vaccination. This clonotype was obtained from an adult in good health. The chain carries TRBV9 and TRBJ2-6, with D hard to call. DNA for the CDR3: TGTGCCAGCAGGTCCACTGGGGCCAACGTCCTGACTTTC. Its translation is CASRSTGANVLTF.